Each of the 12 T cell receptor beta chains below was sequenced from the same sample in a study of T cells after yellow fever vaccination. From the 5' RACE reads, TCRdb called clonotypes with MiXCR, one entry per CDR3 protein. The sample lists 200,000 to 300,000 distinct CDR3 sequences, around 6.7% seen once, with about 1% in the top ten. The material sequenced was CD4+ T cells sorted from PBMCs, taken on the day of the yellow fever booster vaccination. Receptor source: a young man who received the YFV17D yellow fever vaccine.

This clonotype has only a few counts. The chain combines TRBV5-1 with TRBJ1-2, with 8 bases that match TRBD1. Germline V gives CDR1 SGHRS, CDR2 YFSETQ. The CDR3 has 17 residues. The ends lost 1 base at V and 4 bases at J; junction bases unmatched: 12. The DNA for the CDR3 is TGCGCCAGCAGCTTGAACAGGGGGATACTAGGCAGCTATGGCTACACCTTC. It specifies CASSLNRGILGSYGYTF.

Only a few counts were recorded for this clonotype. The chain links TRBV24-1 to TRBJ2-7, with no clear D. Germline CDR1 is KGHDR and CDR2 is SFDVKD. V lost 3 bases and J lost 5, with 16 bases in between. CDR3 length: 15 residues. CDR3 in amino acids: CATSDRSIPRNEQYF. Here the CDR3 DNA reads TGTGCCACCAGTGATCGGTCCATTCCAAGAAACGAGCAGTACTTC.

This clonotype came up many times. This sequence joins TRBV7-2 and TRBJ2-5; D is unresolved. Germline assignment: CDR1 SGHTA and CDR2 FQGNSA. Trimming left V 1 base short and J 2 bases short, with 5 bases between. This CDR3 has 13 residues. Here the CDR3 DNA reads TGTGCCAGCAGCTTAGGGGTACAAGAGACCCAGTACTTC. It is translated as CASSLGVQETQYF.

This clonotype was counted many times. The V gene is TRBV3-1, the J gene TRBJ2-5; TRBD2 agrees at 11 bases. CDR1 is LGHDT, CDR2 YNNKEL, per germline (reference sequence). The length of the CDR3 is 16 residues. V lost 3 bases and J lost 2; bases outside the gene matches: 5. The CDR3 sequence: CASSQVTSGRQETQYF. The CDR3, as DNA: TGTGCCAGCAGCCAGGTCACTAGCGGGAGACAAGAGACCCAGTACTTC.

As DNA, the CDR3 is TGTGCCAGCAGCCAAGTAGGCGGGAGCCAGTTCTTC. Its translation: CASSQVGGSQFF. The J gene is TRBJ2-1, the V gene TRBV3-1; 7 positions agree with TRBD2. Germline CDR1 LGHDT, CDR2 YNNKEL (reference sequence). The CDR3 has 12 residues. The junction had 4 bases not matched to a gene; V was cut back by 1 base and J by 13 bases.

This clonotype was detected ten times or more. The rearrangement uses TRBV24-1 and TRBJ2-1, with 9 bases identical to TRBD2. The CDR3 sequence is 16 residues long. J lost 5 bases, V lost 4 bases, and 8 bases had no gene match. The germline V gene encodes CDR1 KGHDR and CDR2 SFDVKD. CDR3 in DNA: TGTGCCACCAGTGAGCGGGGGGGACTGAACGACAATGAGCAGTTCTTC. As protein: CATSERGGLNDNEQFF.

This clonotype was counted many times. V usage is TRBV21-1 and J usage is TRBJ2-1; the table gives TRBD1 as D, unverified against the DNA. TRBV21-1 is recorded as a pseudogene. The length of the CDR3 is 15 residues. The CDR3 DNA reads TGTGCCAGCAGCAAAGTCTGTGGGACGCCTGGGGAGCAGTTCTTC. Protein sequence: CASSKVCGTPGEQFF.

This clonotype was counted many times. This sequence joins TRBV5-1 and TRBJ2-1; tentative D call: TRBD2 (6 bases). This CDR3 comprises 16 residues. Germline V gene data show CDR1 as SGHRS and CDR2 as YFSETQ. V was cut by 1 base and J by 3 bases, with 14 bases left in between. CDR3 loop: CASSLPSAKDYNEQFF. As DNA, the CDR3 is TGCGCCAGCAGCTTGCCTAGCGCAAAAGACTACAATGAGCAGTTCTTC. The whole variable domain, remainder taken from reference TRBV5-1 and TRBJ2-1, is KAGVTQTPRYLIKTRGQQVTLSCSPISGHRSVSWYQQTPGQGLQFLFEYFSETQRNKGNFPGRFSGRQFSNSRSEMNVSTLELGDSALYLCASSLPSAKDYNEQFFGPGTRLTVL.

The chain links TRBV5-1 to TRBJ2-2; the match to TRBD1 covers 7 bases. The CDR3 sequence is 14 residues long. From germline, CDR1 is SGHRS and CDR2 YFSETQ. V gave up 5 bases and J gave up 3 bases; unmatched junction bases: 4. CDR3: CASRGTAYTGELFF. In nucleotides, the CDR3 is TGCGCCAGCAGAGGGACAGCCTACACCGGGGAGCTGTTTTTT. The full variable domain, with the rest looked up from reference TRBV5-1 and TRBJ2-2, is KAGVTQTPRYLIKTRGQQVTLSCSPISGHRSVSWYQQTPGQGLQFLFEYFSETQRNKGNFPGRFSGRQFSNSRSEMNVSTLELGDSALYLCASRGTAYTGELFFGEGSRLTVL.

This clonotype has more than one count but fewer than ten. V and J are TRBV5-1 and TRBJ2-2, with 10 bases fitting TRBD1. V dropped 4 bases and J dropped 2; count of bases not matched to a gene: 5. Germline assignment: CDR1 SGHRS and CDR2 YFSETQ. This CDR3 is built from 16 residues. CDR3 amino acids: CASSTWTGGNTGELFF. CDR3 bases: TGCGCCAGCAGCACTTGGACAGGGGGTAACACCGGGGAGCTGTTTTTT.

This rearrangement joins TRBV20-1 to TRBJ2-5, with TRBD2 as a possible D gene (5 bases). The V and J ends lost 5 bases and 5 bases respectively, with 15 bases between them. Germline lookup yields CDR1 DFQATT and CDR2 SNEGSKA (reference sequence). This CDR3 spans 13 amino acids. The CDR3 DNA follows: TGCAGTGCTCGGATACTAGTGGGGGAGACCCAGTACTTC. It codes for CSARILVGETQYF.

The rearrangement joins TRBV2 to TRBJ2-1; no firm D call. CDR1 and CDR2 (germline): SNHLY, FYNNEI. The CDR3 covers 14 residues. V gave up 11 bases and J gave up 2 bases, with 16 bases separating them. This chain's CDR3 is CAWSWSETYNEQFF. The CDR3 bases are TGTGCCTGGTCCTGGTCCGAAACCTACAATGAGCAGTTCTTC.